This T cell receptor (beta chain) was identified in a study of T cells in Graves' hyperthyroidism and ophthalmopathy. Points from the study as a whole: Ophthalmopathy was told apart from stable hyperthyroidism by a 13 V-J model.

Amplification of TCR beta CDR3 regions used RNA as the template. A first-round RT-PCR of the TCR CDR3 used the HTBI primer set. Each CDR3 protein gets one entry after TCRdb re-called the multiplex PCR reads with MiXCR. Found here are fewer than 500,000 distinct CDR3 sequences, 14% to 15% of them singletons; the top ten hold roughly 13%. Note on this clonotype: Its antigen remains unknown.

Germline V gene data show CDR1 as MGHRA and CDR2 as YSYEKL. V was shortened by 4 bases and J by 7 bases, with 8 bases between the two germline ends. There are 12 residues in the CDR3. The specimen sequenced was blood. The TCR was taken from a man aged 18 to 35 with Graves' ophthalmopathy. The rearrangement uses TRBV4-1 and TRBJ2-1; D uncertain. CDR3 protein: CASSPTSNEQFF. Here the CDR3 DNA reads TGCGCCAGCAGCCCAACGAGTAATGAGCAGTTCTTC.